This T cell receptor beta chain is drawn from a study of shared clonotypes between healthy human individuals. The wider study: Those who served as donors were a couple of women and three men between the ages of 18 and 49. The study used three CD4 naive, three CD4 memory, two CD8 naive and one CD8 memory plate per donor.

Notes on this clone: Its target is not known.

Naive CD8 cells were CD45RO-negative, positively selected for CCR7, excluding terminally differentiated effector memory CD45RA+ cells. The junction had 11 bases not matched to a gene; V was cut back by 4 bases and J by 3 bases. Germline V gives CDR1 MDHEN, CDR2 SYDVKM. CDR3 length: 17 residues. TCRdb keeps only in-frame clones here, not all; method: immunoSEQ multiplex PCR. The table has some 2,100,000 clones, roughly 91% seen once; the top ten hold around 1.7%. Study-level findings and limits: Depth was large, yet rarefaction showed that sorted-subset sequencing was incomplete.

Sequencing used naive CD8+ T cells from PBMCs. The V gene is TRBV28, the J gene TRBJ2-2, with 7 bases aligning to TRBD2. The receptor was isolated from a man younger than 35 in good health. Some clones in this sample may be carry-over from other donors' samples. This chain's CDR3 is CASSSIRGRAYTGELFF. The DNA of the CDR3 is TGTGCCAGCAGTTCGATTCGGGGGAGGGCCTACACCGGGGAGCTGTTTTTT.